This T cell receptor beta chain was sequenced for a study of T cell repertoires in cytomegalovirus infection. This CDR3 is 9 amino acids long. V lost 11 bases and J 9 bases, leaving 10 bases between the germline ends. TCRdb reprocessed the reads via MiXCR and lists one record per CDR3 protein. The sample has 45,000 to 55,000 distinct CDR3 sequences, 20% to 25% seen once. The table lists this clonotype with a few counts. Its target is not known. The chain carries TRBV12-3 or TRBV12-4 and TRBJ2-5, with no clear D. The clonotype was recovered from a human donor in good health (CMV status not recorded). Some clones in this sample may be carry-over from other donors' samples. This specimen was CD8+ T cells from cultured PBMCs, taken from culture after CMV antigen stimulation. In DNA, the CDR3 is TGTGCCCCCCCTCAGGCCCAGTACTTC. Translation: CAPPQAQYF.